This T cell receptor (beta chain) was recovered during a study of OX40 agonist ivuxolimab in advanced cancers. The assay was immunoSEQ multiplex PCR, and TCRdb's table has in-frame clones only and misses some. The table shows roughly 100,000 clones, with about 83% occurring only once. CDR3 length: 14 amino acids. V was clipped by 7 bases and J by 4 bases, with 16 bases between them. Germline CDR1 is MRHNA and CDR2 is SNTAGT. V usage is TRBV6-4 and J usage is TRBJ1-2; TRBD1 might be the D (5 bases). The sequenced sample was CD4+ or CD8+ T cells sorted from blood, obtained in a trial of the OX40 agonist ivuxolimab. This sequence originates from an adult with an advanced solid tumor such as melanoma, head and neck, liver or kidney cancer. As DNA, the CDR3 is TGTGCCAGCACCCAGGGACCTTTCGCCTATGGCTACACCTTC. Amino acids: CASTQGPFAYGYTF.